This T cell receptor beta chain was sequenced in a study of cytomegalovirus exposure and HLA in healthy donors. Healthy bone marrow donors supplied every sample. Primers: 60 Vbeta forward and 13 Jbeta reverse. Clones were read by immunoSEQ multiplex PCR, and TCRdb kept only the in-frame ones, dropping some. In the table there are about 130,000 clones, about 10% of which are singletons. Germline V gene data show CDR1 as MNHNY and CDR2 as SVGAGI (reference sequence). V dropped 5 bases and J dropped 5; count of bases not matched to a gene: 5. The CDR3 is 15 amino acids. Regarding the study as a whole: In an earlier analysis, about 87% or about 30%: the productive usage of most TCR beta V segments. Using the classifier, cytomegalovirus status was reportedly diagnosed with high specificity and sensitivity. A later analysis linked a missense DCLRE1C variant to TCR beta V- and J-gene trimming.

This clone has at least ten counts. The antigen is unknown. The V gene is TRBV6-6, the J gene TRBJ2-3, with 12 bases identical to TRBD2. The source material was PBMCs. The sequence was obtained from a woman between 18 and 29 years old in good health and CMV-seropositive. This CDR3 is CASSRLAGVRDTQYF. Written as DNA, the CDR3 is TGTGCCAGCAGTCGACTAGCGGGAGTTCGAGATACGCAGTATTTT.